This TCR beta chain came from a study of cytomegalovirus exposure and HLA in healthy donors. PCR was performed using 60 Vbeta and 13 Jbeta primers. The data were produced by immunoSEQ multiplex PCR, yet TCRdb's version contains in-frame clones alone and is incomplete. The sample includes roughly 180,000 clones, roughly 83% of them seen just once. V was clipped by 4 bases and J by 1 base, with 11 bases between them. This CDR3 contains 14 residues. Germline V CDR1 and CDR2: SGHNT, YYREEE (reference sequence). This chain links TRBV5-4 with TRBJ1-1; perhaps TRBD1 as D (6 bases). The clonotype was recovered from a boy aged 2 to 10 in good health and CMV-seronegative. Input material: PBMCs. CDR3 bases: TGTGCCAGCAGCCCGGACAGATCGAACACTGAAGCTTTCTTT. This gives the protein CASSPDRSNTEAFF. The whole variable domain, filled in from reference TRBV5-4 and TRBJ1-1, reads ETGVTQSPTHLIKTRGQQVTLRCSSQSGHNTVSWYQQALGQGPQFIFQYYREEENGRGNFPPRFSGLQFPNYSSELNVNALELDDSALYLCASSPDRSNTEAFFGQGTRLTVV.